Sequencing of this TCR beta chain was carried out in a study of blood T cell repertoires in COVID-19. Authors' methods: Amplifying reference gene primers gave estimates of nucleated cell counts. Produced via immunoSEQ multiplex PCR; TCRdb's table is partial and in-frame only. That table supplies the V and J calls and clone size; D and trimming were determined from the DNA. The sample has about 75,000 clones, 75% to 90% seen once. CDR1 is LGHDT, CDR2 YNNKEL, per germline (reference sequence). The CDR3 length is 14 residues. The V end lost 1 base, the J end lost 2 bases, and 9 bases lay between the germline ends.

This rearrangement joins TRBV3-1 (or the pseudogene TRBV3-2) to TRBJ2-7, with a weak D call TRBD2 (5 bases). The sequencing sample was made of peripheral blood. This receptor was identified in a human donor in a cohort sampled during active COVID-19. CDR3 residues: CASSQAGVTYEQYF. CDR3 in DNA: TGTGCCAGCAGCCAAGCCGGGGTTACCTACGAGCAGTACTTC.